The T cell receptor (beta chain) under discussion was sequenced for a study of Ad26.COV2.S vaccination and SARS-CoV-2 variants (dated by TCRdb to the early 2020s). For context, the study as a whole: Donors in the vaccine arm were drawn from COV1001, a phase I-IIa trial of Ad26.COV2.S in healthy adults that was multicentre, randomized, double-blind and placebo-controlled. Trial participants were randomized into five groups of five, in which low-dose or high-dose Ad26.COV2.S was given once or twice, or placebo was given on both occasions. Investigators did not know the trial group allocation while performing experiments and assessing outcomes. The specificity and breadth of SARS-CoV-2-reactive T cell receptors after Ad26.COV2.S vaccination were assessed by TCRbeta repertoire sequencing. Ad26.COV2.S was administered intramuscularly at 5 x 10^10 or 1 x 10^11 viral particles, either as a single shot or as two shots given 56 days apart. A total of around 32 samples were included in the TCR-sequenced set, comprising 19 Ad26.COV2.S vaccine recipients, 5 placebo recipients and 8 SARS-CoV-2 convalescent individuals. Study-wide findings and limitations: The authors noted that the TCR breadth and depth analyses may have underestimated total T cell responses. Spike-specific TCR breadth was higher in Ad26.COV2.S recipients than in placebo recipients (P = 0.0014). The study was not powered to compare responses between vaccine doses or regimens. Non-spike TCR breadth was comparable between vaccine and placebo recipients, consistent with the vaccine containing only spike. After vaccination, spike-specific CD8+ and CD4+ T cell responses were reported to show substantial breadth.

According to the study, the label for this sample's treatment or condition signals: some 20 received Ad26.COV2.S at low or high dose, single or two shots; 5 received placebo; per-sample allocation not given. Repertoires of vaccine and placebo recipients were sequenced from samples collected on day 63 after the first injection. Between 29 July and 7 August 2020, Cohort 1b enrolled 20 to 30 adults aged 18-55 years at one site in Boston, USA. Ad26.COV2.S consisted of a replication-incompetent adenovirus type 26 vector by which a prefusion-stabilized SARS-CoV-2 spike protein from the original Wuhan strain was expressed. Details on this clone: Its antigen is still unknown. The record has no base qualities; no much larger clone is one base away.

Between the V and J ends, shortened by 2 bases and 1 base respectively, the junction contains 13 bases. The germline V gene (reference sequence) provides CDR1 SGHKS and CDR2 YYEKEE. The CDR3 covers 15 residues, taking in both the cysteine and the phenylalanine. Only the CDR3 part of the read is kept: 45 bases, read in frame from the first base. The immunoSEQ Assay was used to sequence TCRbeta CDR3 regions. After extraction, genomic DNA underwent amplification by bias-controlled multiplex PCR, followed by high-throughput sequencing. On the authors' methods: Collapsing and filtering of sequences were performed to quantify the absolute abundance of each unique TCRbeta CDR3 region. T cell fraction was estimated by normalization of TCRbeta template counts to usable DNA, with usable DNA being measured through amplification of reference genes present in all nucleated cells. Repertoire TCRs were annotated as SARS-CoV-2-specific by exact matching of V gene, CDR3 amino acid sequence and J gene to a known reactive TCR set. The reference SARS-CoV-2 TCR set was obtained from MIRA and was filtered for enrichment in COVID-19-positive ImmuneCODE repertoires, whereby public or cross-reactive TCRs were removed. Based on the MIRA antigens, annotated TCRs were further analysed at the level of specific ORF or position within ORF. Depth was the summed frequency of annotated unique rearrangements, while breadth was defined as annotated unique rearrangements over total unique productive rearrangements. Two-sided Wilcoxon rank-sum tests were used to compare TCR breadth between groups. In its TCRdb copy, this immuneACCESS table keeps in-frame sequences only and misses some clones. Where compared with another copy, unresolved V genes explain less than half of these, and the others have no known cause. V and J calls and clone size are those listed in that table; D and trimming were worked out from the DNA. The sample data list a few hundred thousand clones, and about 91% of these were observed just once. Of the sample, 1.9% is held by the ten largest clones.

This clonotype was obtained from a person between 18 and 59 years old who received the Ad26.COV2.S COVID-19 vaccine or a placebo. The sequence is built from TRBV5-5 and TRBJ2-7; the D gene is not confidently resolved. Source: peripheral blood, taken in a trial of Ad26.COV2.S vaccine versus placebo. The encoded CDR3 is CASSLGRQVSYEQYF. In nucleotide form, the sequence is TGTGCCAGCAGCTTAGGCCGTCAAGTTTCCTACGAGCAGTACTTC. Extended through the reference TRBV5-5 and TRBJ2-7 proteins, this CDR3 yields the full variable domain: DAGVTQSPTHLIKTRGQQVTLRCSPISGHKSVSWYQQVLGQGPQFIFQYYEKEERGRGNFPDRFSARQFPNYSSELNVNALLLGDSALYLCASSLGRQVSYEQYFGPGTRLTVT.